This TCR beta chain was recovered during a study of cytomegalovirus exposure and HLA in healthy donors. Whole-study results and caveats: With further analysis later on, most CMV-associated TCR beta chains appeared HLA-restricted. Analysis was carried out at a later point, and it linked a missense DCLRE1C variant to TCR beta V- and J-gene trimming. Most TCR sequences were seen very rarely across donors, but some public TCRs occurred in many. In a later analysis, HLA-associated TCR beta chains were more clonally expanded than equally common others.

Concerning this clone: Its antigen is not known.

PCR primers comprised 60 Vbeta and 13 Jbeta primers. The protocol was immunoSEQ multiplex PCR, while the TCRdb copy is restricted to in-frame clones and leaves out a portion. The top ten hold approximately 1.7% of the sample, which has about 140,000 clones, roughly 62% seen once. Germline loops: CDR1 SGHRS, CDR2 YFSETQ. This CDR3 region has 18 residues. With V trimmed by 0 bases and J by 2 bases, 5 bases remained unmatched. The sample consisted of PBMCs. The chain combines TRBV5-1 with TRBJ2-7; the match to TRBD2 covers 16 bases. The TCR originated in a male donor in good health and CMV-seronegative. This CDR3 reads CASSLAGLAGGQAYEQYF. CDR3 in DNA: TGCGCCAGCAGCTTGGCGGGACTAGCGGGGGGGCAGGCCTACGAGCAGTACTTC.